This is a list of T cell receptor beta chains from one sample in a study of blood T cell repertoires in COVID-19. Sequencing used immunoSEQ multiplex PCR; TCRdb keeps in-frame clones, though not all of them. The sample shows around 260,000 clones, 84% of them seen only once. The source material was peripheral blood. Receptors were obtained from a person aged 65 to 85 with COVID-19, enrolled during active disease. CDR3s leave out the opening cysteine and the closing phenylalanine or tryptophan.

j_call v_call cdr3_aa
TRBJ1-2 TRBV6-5 ASSYAAQNGYT
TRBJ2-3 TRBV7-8 ASSLLAGPRVDTQY
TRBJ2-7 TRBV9 ASSPRGGRYEQY
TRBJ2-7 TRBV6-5 ASRGTSGSYEQY
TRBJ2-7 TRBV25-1 ASMPGGPGYEQY
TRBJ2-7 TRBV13 ASRRTSGSYEQY
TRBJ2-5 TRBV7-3 ASSLGPVETQY
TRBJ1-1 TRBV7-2 ASSLSGSTEAF
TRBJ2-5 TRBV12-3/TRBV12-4 ASSFRPRETQY
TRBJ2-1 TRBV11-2 ASSYGGEEQF
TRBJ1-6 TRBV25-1 ASSRGYSPLH
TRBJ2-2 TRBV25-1 ATRDRVKANTGELF
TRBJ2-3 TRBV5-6 ASSLGAVLDTQY
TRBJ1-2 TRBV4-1 ASSQDRRTGRYGYT
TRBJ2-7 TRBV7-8 ASSLESSLAGDYEQY
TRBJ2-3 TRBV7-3 ASSVTGTSTDTQY
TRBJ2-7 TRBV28 AIMGAPYEQY
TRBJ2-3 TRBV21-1 AIKIGGGTTDTQY
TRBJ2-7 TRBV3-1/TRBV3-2 ASSLHGQGNEQY
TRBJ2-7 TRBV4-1 ASSQTPSGSYEQY
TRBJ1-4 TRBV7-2 ASSQGTVINEKLF
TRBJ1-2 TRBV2 ASSYFGIPSYGYT
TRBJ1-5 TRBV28 ASSLVQGSNQPQH
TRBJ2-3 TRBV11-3 ASSWGQARDTQY
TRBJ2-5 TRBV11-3 ARTRSETGRPDPETQY
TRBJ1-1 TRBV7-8 ASSLGATAKAF
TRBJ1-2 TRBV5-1 ASSDWTGEYGYT
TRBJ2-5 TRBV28 ASSPPTGPGETQY
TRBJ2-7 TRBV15 ATSRGLYAGEQY
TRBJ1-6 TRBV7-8 ASGTGGNSPLH
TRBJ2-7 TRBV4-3 ASSKDAAGKYEQY
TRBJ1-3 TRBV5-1 ASSLEGASSGNTIY
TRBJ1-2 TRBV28 ASIRTGGRYGYT
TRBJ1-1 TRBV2 ASSEAGGTEAF
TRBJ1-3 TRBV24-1 ATSDSVQGRTGNTIY
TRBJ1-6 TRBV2 ASSEVASYNSPLH
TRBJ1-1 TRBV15 ATSRDFGEGDTEAF